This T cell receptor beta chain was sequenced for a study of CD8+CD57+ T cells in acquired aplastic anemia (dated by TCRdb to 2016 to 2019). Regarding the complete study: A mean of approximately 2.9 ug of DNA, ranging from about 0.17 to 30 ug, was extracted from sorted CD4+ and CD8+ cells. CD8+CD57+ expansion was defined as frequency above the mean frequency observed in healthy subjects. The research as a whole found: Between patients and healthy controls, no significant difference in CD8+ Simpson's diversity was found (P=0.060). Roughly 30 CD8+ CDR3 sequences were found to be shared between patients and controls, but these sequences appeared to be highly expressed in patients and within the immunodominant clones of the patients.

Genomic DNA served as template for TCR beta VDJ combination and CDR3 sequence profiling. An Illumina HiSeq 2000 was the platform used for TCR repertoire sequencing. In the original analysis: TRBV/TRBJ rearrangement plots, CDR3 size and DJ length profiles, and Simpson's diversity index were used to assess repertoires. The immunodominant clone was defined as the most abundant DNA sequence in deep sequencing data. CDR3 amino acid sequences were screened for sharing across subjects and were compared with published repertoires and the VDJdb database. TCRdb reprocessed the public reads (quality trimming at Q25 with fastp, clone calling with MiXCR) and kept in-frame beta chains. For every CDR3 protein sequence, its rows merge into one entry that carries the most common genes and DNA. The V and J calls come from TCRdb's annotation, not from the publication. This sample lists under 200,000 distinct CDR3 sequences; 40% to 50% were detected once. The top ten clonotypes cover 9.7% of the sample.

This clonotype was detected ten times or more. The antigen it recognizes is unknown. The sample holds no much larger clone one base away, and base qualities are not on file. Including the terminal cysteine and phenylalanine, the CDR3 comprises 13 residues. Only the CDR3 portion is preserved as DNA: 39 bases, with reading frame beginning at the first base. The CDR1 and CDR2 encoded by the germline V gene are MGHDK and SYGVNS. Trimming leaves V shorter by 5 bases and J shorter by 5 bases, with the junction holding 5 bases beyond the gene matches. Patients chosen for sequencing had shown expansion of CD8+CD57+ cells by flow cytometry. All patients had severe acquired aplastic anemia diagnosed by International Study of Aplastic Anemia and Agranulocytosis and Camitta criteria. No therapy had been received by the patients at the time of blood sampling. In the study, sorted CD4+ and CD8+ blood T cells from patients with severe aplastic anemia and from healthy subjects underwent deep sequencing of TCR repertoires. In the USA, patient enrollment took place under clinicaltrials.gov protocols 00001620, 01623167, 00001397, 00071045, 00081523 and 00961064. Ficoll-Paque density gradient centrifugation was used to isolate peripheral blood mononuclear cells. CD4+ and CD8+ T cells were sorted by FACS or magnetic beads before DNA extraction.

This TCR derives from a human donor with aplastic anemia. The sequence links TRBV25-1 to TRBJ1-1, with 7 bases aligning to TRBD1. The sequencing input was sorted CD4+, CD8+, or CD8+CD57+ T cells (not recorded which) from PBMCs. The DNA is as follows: TGTGCCAGCAGTCGACAGGGAGGTACTGAAGCTTTCTTT. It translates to CASSRQGGTEAFF.